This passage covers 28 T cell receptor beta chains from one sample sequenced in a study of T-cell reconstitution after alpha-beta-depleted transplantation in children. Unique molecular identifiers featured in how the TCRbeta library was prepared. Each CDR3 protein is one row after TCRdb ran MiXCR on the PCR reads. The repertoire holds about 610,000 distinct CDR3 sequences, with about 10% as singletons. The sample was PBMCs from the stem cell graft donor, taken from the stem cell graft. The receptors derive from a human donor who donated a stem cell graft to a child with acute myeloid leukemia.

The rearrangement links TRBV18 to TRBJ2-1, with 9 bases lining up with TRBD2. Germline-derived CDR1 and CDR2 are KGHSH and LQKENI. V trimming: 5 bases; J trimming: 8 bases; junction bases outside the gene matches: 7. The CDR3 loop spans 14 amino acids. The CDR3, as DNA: TGTGCCAGCTCAATAGCGGGAGCTCACGATGAGCAGTTCTTC. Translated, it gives CASSIAGAHDEQFF.

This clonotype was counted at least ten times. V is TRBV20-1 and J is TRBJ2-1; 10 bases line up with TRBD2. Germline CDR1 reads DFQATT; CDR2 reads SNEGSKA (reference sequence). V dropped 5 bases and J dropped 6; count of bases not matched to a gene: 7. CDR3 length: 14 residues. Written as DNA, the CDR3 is TGCAGTGCTGAGAAGCGGGAGGGACCCAATGAGCAGTTCTTC. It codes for CSAEKREGPNEQFF.

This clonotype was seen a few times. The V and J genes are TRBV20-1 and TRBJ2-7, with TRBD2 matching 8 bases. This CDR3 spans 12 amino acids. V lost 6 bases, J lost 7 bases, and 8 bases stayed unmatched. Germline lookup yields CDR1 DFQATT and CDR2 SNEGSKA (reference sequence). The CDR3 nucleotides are TGCAGTGCCTATCACCGGGAGGGGGAGCAGTACTTC. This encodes CSAYHREGEQYF.

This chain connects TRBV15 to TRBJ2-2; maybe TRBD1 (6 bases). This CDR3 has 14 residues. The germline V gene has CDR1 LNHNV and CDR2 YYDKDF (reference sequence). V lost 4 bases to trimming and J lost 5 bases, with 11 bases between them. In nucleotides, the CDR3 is TGTGCCACCAGCACAATACAGGGTACCGGGGAGCTGTTTTTT. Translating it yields CATSTIQGTGELFF.

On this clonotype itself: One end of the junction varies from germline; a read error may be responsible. CDR3 residues: CASTAIRDKYCF. The CDR3 DNA is TGTGCCAGCACCGCCATCCGGGACAAATATTGCTTC. V is TRBV27 and J is TRBJ1-2, with a possible D match to TRBD1 (6 bases). Germline V gives CDR1 MNHEY, CDR2 SMNVEV (reference sequence). CDR3 size: 12 residues.

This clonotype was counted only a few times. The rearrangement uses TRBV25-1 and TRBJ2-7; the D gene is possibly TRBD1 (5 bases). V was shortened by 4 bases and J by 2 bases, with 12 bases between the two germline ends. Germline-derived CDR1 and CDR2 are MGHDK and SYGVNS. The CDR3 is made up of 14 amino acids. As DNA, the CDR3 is TGTGCCAGCAGTGCCAGGGTTGGAGCCTACGAGCAGTACTTC. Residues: CASSARVGAYEQYF.

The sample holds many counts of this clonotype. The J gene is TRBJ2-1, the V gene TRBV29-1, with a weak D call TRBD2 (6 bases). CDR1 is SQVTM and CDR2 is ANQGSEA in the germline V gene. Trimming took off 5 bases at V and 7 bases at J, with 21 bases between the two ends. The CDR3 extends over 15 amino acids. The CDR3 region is CSVSGEFNRGNEQFF. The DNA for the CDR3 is TGCAGCGTTAGTGGGGAGTTCAACCGGGGGAATGAGCAGTTCTTC.

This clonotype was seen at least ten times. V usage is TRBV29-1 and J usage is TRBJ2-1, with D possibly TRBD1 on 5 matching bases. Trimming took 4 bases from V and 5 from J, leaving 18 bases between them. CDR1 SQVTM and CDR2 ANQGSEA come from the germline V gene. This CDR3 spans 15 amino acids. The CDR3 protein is CSVGGIGVGDNEQFF. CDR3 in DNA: TGCAGCGTTGGGGGCATAGGAGTCGGAGACAATGAGCAGTTCTTC.

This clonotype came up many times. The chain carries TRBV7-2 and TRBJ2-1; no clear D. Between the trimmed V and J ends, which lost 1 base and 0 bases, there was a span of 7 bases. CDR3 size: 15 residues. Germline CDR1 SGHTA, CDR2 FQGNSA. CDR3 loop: CASSLGISSYNEQFF. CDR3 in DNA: TGTGCCAGCAGCTTAGGAATAAGCTCCTACAATGAGCAGTTCTTC.

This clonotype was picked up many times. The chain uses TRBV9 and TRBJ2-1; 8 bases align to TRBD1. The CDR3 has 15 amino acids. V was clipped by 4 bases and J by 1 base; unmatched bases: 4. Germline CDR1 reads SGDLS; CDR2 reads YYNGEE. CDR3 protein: CASSPRDRSYNEQFF. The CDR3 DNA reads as TGTGCCAGCAGCCCCCGGGACAGGTCCTACAATGAGCAGTTCTTC. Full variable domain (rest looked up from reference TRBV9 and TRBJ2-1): DSGVTQTPKHLITATGQRVTLRCSPRSGDLSVYWYQQSLDQGLQFLIQYYNGEERAKGNILERFSAQQFPDLHSELNLSSLELGDSALYFCASSPRDRSYNEQFFGPGTRLTVL.

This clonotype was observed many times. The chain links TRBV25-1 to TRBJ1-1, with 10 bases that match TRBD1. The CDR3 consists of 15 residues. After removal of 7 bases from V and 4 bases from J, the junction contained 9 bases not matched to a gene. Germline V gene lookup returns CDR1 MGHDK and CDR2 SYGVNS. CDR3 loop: CASTSTGGLRTEAFF. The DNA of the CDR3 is TGTGCCAGCACCTCGACAGGGGGCCTCCGCACTGAAGCTTTCTTT.

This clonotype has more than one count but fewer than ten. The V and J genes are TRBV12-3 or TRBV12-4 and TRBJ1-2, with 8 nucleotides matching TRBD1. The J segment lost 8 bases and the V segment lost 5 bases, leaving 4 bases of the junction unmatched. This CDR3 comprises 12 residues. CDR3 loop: CASSKTGVGYTF. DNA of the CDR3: TGTGCCAGCAGTAAGACAGGGGTAGGCTACACCTTC.

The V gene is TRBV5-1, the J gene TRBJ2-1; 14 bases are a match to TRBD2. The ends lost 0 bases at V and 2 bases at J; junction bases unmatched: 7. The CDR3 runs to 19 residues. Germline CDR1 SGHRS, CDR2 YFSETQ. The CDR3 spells CASSLALGLAGVTYNEQFF. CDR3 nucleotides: TGCGCCAGCAGCTTGGCCCTGGGACTAGCGGGAGTAACCTACAATGAGCAGTTCTTC.

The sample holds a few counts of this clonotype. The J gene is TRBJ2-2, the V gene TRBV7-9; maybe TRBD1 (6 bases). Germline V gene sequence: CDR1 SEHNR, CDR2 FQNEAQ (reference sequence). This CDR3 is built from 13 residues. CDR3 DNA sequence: TGTGCTACGGACAGAGCCTACACCGGGGAGCTGTTTTTT. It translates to CATDRAYTGELFF.

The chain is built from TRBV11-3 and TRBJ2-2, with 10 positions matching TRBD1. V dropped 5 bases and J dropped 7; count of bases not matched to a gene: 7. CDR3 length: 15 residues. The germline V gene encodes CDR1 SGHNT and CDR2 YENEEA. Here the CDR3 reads CASSTRTGGNGELFF. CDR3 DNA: TGTGCCAGCAGCACCCGGACAGGGGGGAACGGGGAGCTGTTTTTT. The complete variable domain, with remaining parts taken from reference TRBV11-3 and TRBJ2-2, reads EAGVVQSPRYKIIEKKQPVAFWCNPISGHNTLYWYLQNLGQGPELLIRYENEEAVDDSQLPKDRFSAERLKGVDSTLKIQPAELGDSAVYLCASSTRTGGNGELFFGEGSRLTVL.

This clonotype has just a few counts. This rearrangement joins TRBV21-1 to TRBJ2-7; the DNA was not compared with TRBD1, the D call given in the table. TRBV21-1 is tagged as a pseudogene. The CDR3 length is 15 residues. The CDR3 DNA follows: TGTGCCAGCAGGTTGCGACAGTTCCCTCGCTACGAGCAGTACTTC. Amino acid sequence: CASRLRQFPRYEQYF.

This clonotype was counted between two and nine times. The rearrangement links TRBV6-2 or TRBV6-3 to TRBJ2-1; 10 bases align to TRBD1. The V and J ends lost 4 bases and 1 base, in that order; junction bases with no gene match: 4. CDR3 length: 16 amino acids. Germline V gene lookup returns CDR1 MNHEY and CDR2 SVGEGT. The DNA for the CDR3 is TGTGCCAGCAGTTCATGGACAGGGGGATCCTACAATGAGCAGTTCTTC. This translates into CASSSWTGGSYNEQFF.

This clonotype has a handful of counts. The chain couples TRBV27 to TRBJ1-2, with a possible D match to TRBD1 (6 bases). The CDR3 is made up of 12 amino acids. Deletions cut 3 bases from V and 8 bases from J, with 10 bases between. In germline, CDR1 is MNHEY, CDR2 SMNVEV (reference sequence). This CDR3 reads CASSFGQGGYTF. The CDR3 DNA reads TGTGCCAGCAGTTTTGGGCAGGGGGGCTACACCTTC.

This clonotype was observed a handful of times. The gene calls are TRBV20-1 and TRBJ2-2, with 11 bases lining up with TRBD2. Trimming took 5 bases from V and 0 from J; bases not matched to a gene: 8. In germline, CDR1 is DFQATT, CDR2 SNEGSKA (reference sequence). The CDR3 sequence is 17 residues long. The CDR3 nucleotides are TGCAGTGCTGGGTATCTAGCGGGAGGTCCGAACACCGGGGAGCTGTTTTTT. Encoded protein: CSAGYLAGGPNTGELFF.

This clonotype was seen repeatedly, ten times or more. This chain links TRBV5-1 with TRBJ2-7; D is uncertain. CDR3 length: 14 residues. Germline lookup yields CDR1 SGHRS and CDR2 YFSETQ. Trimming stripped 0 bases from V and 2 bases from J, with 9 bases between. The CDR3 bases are TGCGCCAGCAGCTTGGGGTTAGGGACCTACGAGCAGTACTTC. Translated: CASSLGLGTYEQYF.

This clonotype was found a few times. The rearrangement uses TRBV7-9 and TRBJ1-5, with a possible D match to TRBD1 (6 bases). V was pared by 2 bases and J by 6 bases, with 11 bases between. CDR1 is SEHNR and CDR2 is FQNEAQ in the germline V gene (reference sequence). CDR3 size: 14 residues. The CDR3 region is CASSLPGVSQPQHF. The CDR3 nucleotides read TGTGCCAGCAGCTTACCAGGGGTGAGTCAGCCCCAGCATTTT.

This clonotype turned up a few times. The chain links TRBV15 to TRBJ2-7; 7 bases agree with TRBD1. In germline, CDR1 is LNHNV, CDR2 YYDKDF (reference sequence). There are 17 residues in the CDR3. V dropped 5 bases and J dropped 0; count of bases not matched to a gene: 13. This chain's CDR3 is CATSQTKTGTNSYEQYF. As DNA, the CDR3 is TGTGCCACCAGCCAAACGAAGACAGGGACAAACTCCTACGAGCAGTACTTC.

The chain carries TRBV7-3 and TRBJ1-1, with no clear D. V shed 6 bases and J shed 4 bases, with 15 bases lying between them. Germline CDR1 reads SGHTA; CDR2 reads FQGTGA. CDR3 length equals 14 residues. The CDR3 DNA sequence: TGTGCCAGCAGTCAAGGAGGTGTTAGCACTGAAGCTTTCTTT. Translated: CASSQGGVSTEAFF.

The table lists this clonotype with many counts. For the CDR3, the DNA is TGCGCCAGCAGCCTCGGGACAGGGGGGTATTCGGACGAGCAGTTCTTC. This encodes CASSLGTGGYSDEQFF. This chain uses TRBV4-3 with TRBJ2-1; 11 bases are shared with TRBD1. Germline CDR1 LGHNA, CDR2 YSLEER. Trimming at V came to 4 bases and at J to 10 bases, leaving 12 bases not matched to a gene. CDR3 length: 16 amino acids.

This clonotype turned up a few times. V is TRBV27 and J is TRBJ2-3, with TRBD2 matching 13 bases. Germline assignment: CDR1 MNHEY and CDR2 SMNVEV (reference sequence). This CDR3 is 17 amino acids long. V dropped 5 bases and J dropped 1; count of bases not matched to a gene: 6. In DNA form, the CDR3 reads TGTGCCAGCAGTCCGGGGACTAGCGGGAACGGCACAGATACGCAGTATTTT. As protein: CASSPGTSGNGTDTQYF.

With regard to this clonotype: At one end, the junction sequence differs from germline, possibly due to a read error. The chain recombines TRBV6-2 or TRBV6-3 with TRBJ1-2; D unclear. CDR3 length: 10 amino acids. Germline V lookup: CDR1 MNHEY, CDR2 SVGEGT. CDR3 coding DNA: TGTGCCAGCGGAAGATATGGCTACGCCTTC. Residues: CASGRYGYAF.

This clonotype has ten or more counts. CDR3 coding DNA: TGCAGTGCTAGGGGGCGAGGGGGTAATGAAAAACTGTTTTTT. Protein product: CSARGRGGNEKLFF. This chain links TRBV20-1 with TRBJ1-4; D possibly corresponds to TRBD1 (6 bases). There are 14 residues in the CDR3. The V gene lost 3 bases and the J gene lost 4 bases, with 12 bases spanning the gap. The V gene's germline CDR1 is DFQATT and CDR2 SNEGSKA (reference sequence).

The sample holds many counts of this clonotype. CDR3 region: CASSSSGTGEKLFF. In DNA, the CDR3 is TGTGCCAGCAGCTCATCTGGGACAGGGGAAAAACTGTTTTTT. The gene calls are TRBV7-2 and TRBJ1-4; 9 bases are a match to TRBD1. The CDR3 extends over 14 amino acids. The V gene's germline CDR1 is SGHTA and CDR2 FQGNSA. V lost 4 bases and J lost 8; bases outside the gene matches: 5.